These T cell receptor beta chains were read from a single sample in a study. In TCRdb, the RT-PCR reads were re-called with MiXCR into one record per CDR3 protein. The sample holds more than 550,000 distinct CDR3 sequences, approximately 15% seen once. Sequenced material: memory CD4+ T cells from blood. Receptors were obtained from a female donor in good health, serving as a healthy control. The CDR3 runs from the conserved cysteine through the conserved F or W. Fields, in order: D gene, V gene, J gene, clone size, CDR3 DNA, CDR3 protein. A D gene is named only where the DNA matches it firmly. Clone size appears in some rows only: once, few, many, or a class for an expanded clone.

D: .
V: TRBV3-1
J: TRBJ2-7
size: few
DNA: TGTGCCAGCAGCCAACGGGGTCACTACGAGCAGTACTTC
CDR3: CASSQRGHYEQYF

D: .
V: TRBV3-1
J: TRBJ2-1
size: .
DNA: TGTGCCAGCAGCCCGACAGTCCCGGGTGAGCAGTTCTTC
CDR3: CASSPTVPGEQFF

D: TRBD1
V: TRBV10-3
J: TRBJ1-2
size: many
DNA: TGTGCCATCAGTGCTGGACAGGGGGCGAGTCCGCTTAACTATGGCTACACCTTC
CDR3: CAISAGQGASPLNYGYTF

D: TRBD2
V: TRBV7-8
J: TRBJ2-7
size: many
DNA: TGTGCCAGCAGCTTAGAGGGGACTAGTAGCGAGCAGTACTTC
CDR3: CASSLEGTSSEQYF

D: .
V: TRBV6-1
J: TRBJ1-1
size: once
DNA: TGTGCCGGCAGTTCGGCAGTGATGAACACTGAAGCTTTCTTT
CDR3: CAGSSAVMNTEAFF

D: .
V: TRBV4-3
J: TRBJ1-2
size: few
DNA: TGCGCCAGCAGCCAGGAGAGGGATCGGGGCTACACCTTC
CDR3: CASSQERDRGYTF

D: .
V: TRBV14
J: TRBJ2-1
size: .
DNA: TGTGCCAGCAGCCAAGATACGTCGGGATCGGCGCAGTTCTTC
CDR3: CASSQDTSGSAQFF

D: .
V: TRBV5-1
J: TRBJ2-5
size: few
DNA: TGCGCCAGCAGCTTGGAACTCCCGGGAGAAGAGACCCAGTACTTC
CDR3: CASSLELPGEETQYF

D: .
V: TRBV5-1
J: TRBJ1-2
size: .
DNA: TGCGCCAGCAGCCCATCGTACGGGGATTCGGGCTACACCTTC
CDR3: CASSPSYGDSGYTF

D: TRBD2
V: TRBV6-6
J: TRBJ2-1
size: few
DNA: TGTGCCAGCAGTTCGAATAGCGGGGGGCGTGGTAATGAGCAGTTCTTC
CDR3: CASSSNSGGRGNEQFF

D: .
V: TRBV24-1
J: TRBJ1-2
size: few
DNA: TGTGCCACCAGCGGGGCCCCAGATGGCTACACCTTC
CDR3: CATSGAPDGYTF

D: .
V: TRBV4-3
J: TRBJ1-4
size: once
DNA: TGCGCCAGCAGCCAAGATGGACAGAGGGAGGAAAAACTGTTTTTT
CDR3: CASSQDGQREEKLFF

D: TRBD1
V: TRBV18
J: TRBJ2-1
size: .
DNA: TGTGCCAGCTCACCAGCAAACAGGGGCGCAAATAATGAGCAGTTCTTC
CDR3: CASSPANRGANNEQFF

D: TRBD2
V: TRBV7-2
J: TRBJ2-7
size: many
DNA: TGTGCCAGCAGCCTCGCTAGCGGTCCCTACGAGCAGTACTTC
CDR3: CASSLASGPYEQYF

D: .
V: TRBV28
J: TRBJ1-1
size: .
DNA: TGTGCCAGCAGTACCGCGCCTCAGGGTAATGAAGCTTTCTTT
CDR3: CASSTAPQGNEAFF

D: .
V: TRBV12-3/TRBV12-4
J: TRBJ2-1
size: many
DNA: TGTGCCAGCACAGTCGGGGCGGAGTACAATGAGCAGTTCTTC
CDR3: CASTVGAEYNEQFF

D: .
V: TRBV10-3
J: TRBJ1-5
size: few
DNA: TGTGCCATCAGTGAGGGTCGAGATAGCAATCAGCCCCAGCATTTT
CDR3: CAISEGRDSNQPQHF

D: TRBD2
V: TRBV5-6
J: TRBJ2-1
size: few
DNA: TGTGCCAGCAGCTTGGTTACTAGCGGTTACAATGAGCAGTTCTTC
CDR3: CASSLVTSGYNEQFF

D: .
V: TRBV7-2
J: TRBJ1-6
size: .
DNA: TGTGCCAGCAGCTTAGGATCCAGGGGCGCAGGCTCCTATAATTCACCCCTCCACTTT
CDR3: CASSLGSRGAGSYNSPLHF

D: TRBD2
V: TRBV29-1
J: TRBJ2-1
size: .
DNA: TGCAGCGTTGAACTAGCGGGAGCACCCTACAATGAGCAGTTCTTC
CDR3: CSVELAGAPYNEQFF

D: .
V: TRBV29-1
J: TRBJ2-3
size: many
DNA: TGCAGCGTTGGGGGCAGAGGGTCTGAAGCAGATACGCAGTATTTT
CDR3: CSVGGRGSEADTQYF

D: TRBD2
V: TRBV11-2
J: TRBJ2-2
size: .
DNA: TGTGCCAGCAGCCGCCAGGGAGGGAACGGGGAGCTGTTTTTT
CDR3: CASSRQGGNGELFF

D: .
V: TRBV20-1
J: TRBJ2-5
size: many
DNA: TGCAGTGCTAGGAAATCCCCGGGCAGCCAAGAGACCCAGTACTTC
CDR3: CSARKSPGSQETQYF

D: .
V: TRBV3-1
J: TRBJ1-1
size: .
DNA: TGTGCCAGCAGCCAAGCTGATTGGGACACTGAAGCTTTCTTT
CDR3: CASSQADWDTEAFF

D: .
V: TRBV30
J: TRBJ1-2
size: many
DNA: TGTGCCTGGAAATACGGGACGCTGGGGGATGGCTACACCTTC
CDR3: CAWKYGTLGDGYTF

D: .
V: TRBV12-3/TRBV12-4
J: TRBJ1-6
size: .
DNA: TGTGCCAGCAGTTTCGGTACAGGGATGGTAGGGAATTCACCCCTCCACTTT
CDR3: CASSFGTGMVGNSPLHF

D: TRBD2
V: TRBV20-1
J: TRBJ2-3
size: .
DNA: TGCAGTGCTACGCATAGGACTAGCGGCCACCAAACTTATACCACAGATACGCAGTATTTT
CDR3: CSATHRTSGHQTYTTDTQYF

D: TRBD1
V: TRBV5-4
J: TRBJ1-2
size: .
DNA: TGTGCCAGCAGCTTGGTACAGGGGGTCGCGTCAGTTTATGGCTACACCTTC
CDR3: CASSLVQGVASVYGYTF

D: .
V: TRBV27
J: TRBJ1-2
size: few
DNA: TGTGCCAGCAGCTTTGGGACGGCCCTAGACTATGGCTACACCTTC
CDR3: CASSFGTALDYGYTF

D: TRBD1
V: TRBV3-1
J: TRBJ1-1
size: many
DNA: TGTGCCAGCAGAGGACAGGGGATCACTGAAGCTTTCTTT
CDR3: CASRGQGITEAFF

D: .
V: TRBV24-1
J: TRBJ2-4
size: many
DNA: TGTGCCACCAGTGACCGCGAAGTGGGGATTCAGTACTTC
CDR3: CATSDREVGIQYF

D: .
V: TRBV27
J: TRBJ1-4
size: .
DNA: TGTGCCAGCGGTCCCTGGGGGGTCGGGGCTAATGAAAAACTGTTTTTT
CDR3: CASGPWGVGANEKLFF

D: .
V: TRBV20-1
J: TRBJ1-4
size: few
DNA: TGCAGTGCTGACCATCGAGAGAGTGAAAAACTGTTTTTT
CDR3: CSADHRESEKLFF

D: .
V: TRBV6-1
J: TRBJ2-2
size: .
DNA: TGTGCCAGCACCGAAGGGGGGGGCTACACCGGGGAGCTGTTTTTT
CDR3: CASTEGGGYTGELFF

D: TRBD1
V: TRBV11-2
J: TRBJ1-5
size: few
DNA: TGTGCCAGCAGCGGGGGGACAGGGGAGAATCAGCCCCAGCATTTT
CDR3: CASSGGTGENQPQHF

D: .
V: TRBV6-1
J: TRBJ2-5
size: .
DNA: TGTGCCAGCAGTGAAGCCGTGGGGTTCTCCTGGCCACCCAACCAAGAGACCCAGTACTTC
CDR3: CASSEAVGFSWPPNQETQYF

D: .
V: TRBV24-1
J: TRBJ2-2
size: .
DNA: TGTGCCACCCGTAGTAATTTGAACACCGGGGAGCTGTTTTTT
CDR3: CATRSNLNTGELFF

D: TRBD2
V: TRBV6-5
J: TRBJ2-7
size: many
DNA: TGTGCCAGCAGCTGGATTAGGACTAGCGGGAGCTACGAGCAGTACTTC
CDR3: CASSWIRTSGSYEQYF

D: TRBD1
V: TRBV6-5
J: TRBJ2-1
size: many
DNA: TGTGCCAGCAGTTACGACAGGGTAGGGGAGCAGTTCTTC
CDR3: CASSYDRVGEQFF

D: TRBD2
V: TRBV7-2
J: TRBJ2-1
size: few
DNA: TGTGCCAGCAGCCTTACCGGGACTAGCGGGAGTTCAGCCCAGGATGAGCAGTTCTTC
CDR3: CASSLTGTSGSSAQDEQFF

D: .
V: TRBV9
J: TRBJ1-5
size: .
DNA: TGTGCCAGCAGCGCCTCGGACAGTAGCAATCAGCCCCAGCATTTT
CDR3: CASSASDSSNQPQHF

D: TRBD1
V: TRBV5-1
J: TRBJ1-1
size: .
DNA: TGCGCCAGCAGCTGGACAGGGGGCCGTCCGAGCACTGAAGCTTTCTTT
CDR3: CASSWTGGRPSTEAFF

D: .
V: TRBV20-1
J: TRBJ2-7
size: .
DNA: TGCAGTGCTAGACTGCCAGGTAGAGGCTACGAGCAGTACTTC
CDR3: CSARLPGRGYEQYF

D: .
V: TRBV5-6
J: TRBJ2-3
size: few
DNA: TGTGCCAGCAGCTTGGTCCTCACCGGGGGAGGTGATACGCAGTATTTT
CDR3: CASSLVLTGGGDTQYF

D: TRBD2
V: TRBV7-9
J: TRBJ2-3
size: .
DNA: TGTGCCAGCAGCTTTCGTCTAGCGGGAGGTAGCACAGATACGCAGTATTTT
CDR3: CASSFRLAGGSTDTQYF

D: .
V: TRBV5-1
J: TRBJ1-1
size: many
DNA: TGCGCCAGCAGCTTACAGAACCCGGAGGCTGAAGCTTTCTTT
CDR3: CASSLQNPEAEAFF

D: .
V: TRBV6-6
J: TRBJ2-2
size: .
DNA: TGTGCCAGCAGTCGGGACGTGAACACCGGGGAGCTGTTTTTT
CDR3: CASSRDVNTGELFF

D: TRBD2
V: TRBV20-1
J: TRBJ2-3
size: .
DNA: TGCAGTGCTAGAGATACGGGAGGGGGGGGTGATACGCAGTATTTT
CDR3: CSARDTGGGGDTQYF

D: .
V: TRBV20-1
J: TRBJ1-5
size: .
DNA: TGCAGTGCTAGAGATAGGGTGCGGGGGAGCAATCAGCCCCAGCATTTT
CDR3: CSARDRVRGSNQPQHF

D: TRBD2
V: TRBV20-1
J: TRBJ2-7
size: .
DNA: TGCAGTGCTAGAGGCTTACTAGCGGGAGAGAACGAGCAGTACTTC
CDR3: CSARGLLAGENEQYF

D: .
V: TRBV20-1
J: TRBJ2-7
size: .
DNA: TGCAGTGCTGACCGGGACAACTACGAGCAGTACTTC
CDR3: CSADRDNYEQYF

D: TRBD2
V: TRBV5-1
J: TRBJ2-3
size: few
DNA: TGCGCCAGCAGACAAGGACTAGCGGGAGTGGGGGCAGATACGCAGTATTTT
CDR3: CASRQGLAGVGADTQYF

D: TRBD1
V: TRBV3-1
J: TRBJ2-1
size: .
DNA: TGTCCCAGCAGCCTGCTGGTACAGGGGGCCAATGAGCAGTTCTTC
CDR3: CPSSLLVQGANEQFF